This TCR beta chain came from a study of long-term antiretroviral therapy in people with HIV. The study, taken as a whole, reports: Comparison with controls showed narrower CDR3 length ranges in HIV repertoires.

The run of the v3.0 immunoSEQ assay was at survey level. The data were produced by immunoSEQ multiplex PCR, yet TCRdb's version contains in-frame clones alone and is incomplete. The table has roughly 24,000 clones, approximately 87% seen once. Germline CDR1 is GTSNPN and CDR2 is SVGIG (reference sequence). The V and J ends lost 3 bases and 4 bases, in that order; junction bases with no gene match: 10. The CDR3 has 15 amino acids. In the case of this clone: Its antigen is currently unknown.

The sample was unsorted PBMCs, taken about 5 years after starting antiretroviral therapy. The sequence was obtained from a middle-aged man with HIV. The chain recombines TRBV30 with TRBJ2-7; 9 bases fit TRBD1. CDR3 region: CAWSPGTGHRYEQYF. In DNA, the CDR3 is TGTGCCTGGAGCCCCGGGACAGGGCATAGGTACGAGCAGTACTTC.